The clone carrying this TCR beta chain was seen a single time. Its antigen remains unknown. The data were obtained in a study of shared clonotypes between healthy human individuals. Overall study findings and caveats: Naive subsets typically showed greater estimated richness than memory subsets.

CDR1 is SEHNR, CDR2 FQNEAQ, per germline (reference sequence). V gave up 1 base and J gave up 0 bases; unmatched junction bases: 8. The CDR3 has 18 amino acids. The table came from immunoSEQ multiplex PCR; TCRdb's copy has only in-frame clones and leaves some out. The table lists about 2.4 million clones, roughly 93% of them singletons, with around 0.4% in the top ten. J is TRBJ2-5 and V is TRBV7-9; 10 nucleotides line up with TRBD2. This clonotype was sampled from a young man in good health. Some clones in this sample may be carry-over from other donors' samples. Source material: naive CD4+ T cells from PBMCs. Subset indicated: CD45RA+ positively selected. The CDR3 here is CASSLGLAGVGYQETQYF. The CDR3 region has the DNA TGTGCCAGCAGCTTAGGGCTAGCGGGAGTCGGATACCAAGAGACCCAGTACTTC.